This is a list of T cell receptor beta chains from one sample in a study of Ad26.COV2.S vaccination and SARS-CoV-2 variants. The table came from immunoSEQ multiplex PCR; TCRdb's copy has only in-frame clones and leaves some out. The table records hundreds of thousands of clones, about nine tenths of them present only once. The input for sequencing was peripheral blood, taken in a trial of Ad26.COV2.S vaccine versus placebo. Receptors were obtained from a person between 18 and 65 years old who received the Ad26.COV2.S COVID-19 vaccine or a placebo. CDR3s include the opening cysteine and the closing phenylalanine or tryptophan. Fields, in order: J gene, V gene, D gene, clone size, CDR3 protein, CDR3 DNA. D genes are given only for firm matches. Size is stated for part of the rows, as once, few or many counts, or as a class when the clone is expanded.

j_gene: TRBJ2-2
v_gene: TRBV6-5
d_gene: NA
abundance: NA
CDR3aa: CASSYWGDTGELFF
CDR3nt: TGTGCCAGCAGTTACTGGGGAGACACCGGGGAGCTGTTTTTT

j_gene: TRBJ2-7
v_gene: TRBV7-2
d_gene: NA
abundance: few
CDR3aa: CASSLAPGGRPYF
CDR3nt: TGTGCCAGCAGCTTAGCGCCCGGGGGTCGCCCCTACTTC

j_gene: TRBJ1-1
v_gene: TRBV10-3
d_gene: TRBD1
abundance: NA
CDR3aa: CAISEWAGGFSTEAFF
CDR3nt: TGTGCCATCAGTGAGTGGGCAGGGGGCTTTAGCACTGAAGCTTTCTTT

j_gene: TRBJ2-1
v_gene: TRBV9
d_gene: NA
abundance: NA
CDR3aa: CASSVGPGTSSFF
CDR3nt: NA

j_gene: TRBJ1-6
v_gene: TRBV19
d_gene: NA
abundance: NA
CDR3aa: CASQELGSWSPLHF
CDR3nt: TGTGCCAGTCAGGAGCTCGGATCGTGGTCACCCCTCCACTTT

j_gene: TRBJ2-5
v_gene: TRBV28
d_gene: NA
abundance: NA
CDR3aa: CATAGSSETQYF
CDR3nt: TGTGCCACCGCCGGGTCCTCAGAGACCCAGTACTTC

j_gene: TRBJ2-7
v_gene: TRBV30
d_gene: NA
abundance: NA
CDR3aa: CAWLFTPYEQYF
CDR3nt: TGTGCCTGGCTCTTTACCCCCTACGAGCAGTACTTC

j_gene: TRBJ2-6
v_gene: TRBV9
d_gene: NA
abundance: NA
CDR3aa: CASSAGGQGFGANVLTF
CDR3nt: TGTGCCAGCAGCGCCGGCGGGCAGGGATTTGGGGCCAACGTCCTGACTTTC

j_gene: TRBJ1-6
v_gene: TRBV4-2
d_gene: TRBD1
abundance: NA
CDR3aa: CASSQDLGGGRSSPLHF
CDR3nt: TGTGCCAGCAGCCAAGATCTTGGAGGGGGCCGTTCCTCACCCCTCCACTTT

j_gene: TRBJ2-3
v_gene: TRBV7-9
d_gene: TRBD2
abundance: NA
CDR3aa: CASSLTSVRTDTQYF
CDR3nt: TGTGCCAGCAGCTTAACTAGCGTACGCACAGATACGCAGTATTTT

j_gene: TRBJ1-2
v_gene: TRBV15
d_gene: TRBD1
abundance: NA
CDR3aa: CATSRGTGIGYTF
CDR3nt: TGTGCCACCAGCAGAGGGACAGGGATTGGCTACACCTTC

j_gene: TRBJ1-4
v_gene: TRBV25-1
d_gene: NA
abundance: NA
CDR3aa: CASSAITKFNEKLFF
CDR3nt: TGTGCCAGCAGTGCCATTACGAAGTTTAATGAAAAACTGTTTTTT

j_gene: TRBJ2-7
v_gene: TRBV27
d_gene: NA
abundance: NA
CDR3aa: CASSLGRSYEQYF
CDR3nt: TGTGCCAGCAGTTTAGGGCGCTCCTACGAGCAGTACTTC

j_gene: TRBJ1-4
v_gene: TRBV27
d_gene: NA
abundance: NA
CDR3aa: CASKLAGTSHEKLFF
CDR3nt: TGTGCCAGCAAACTCGCCGGGACATCCCATGAAAAACTGTTTTTT

j_gene: TRBJ1-3
v_gene: TRBV4-3
d_gene: NA
abundance: NA
CDR3aa: CASSQVQGAPGNTIYF
CDR3nt: TGCGCCAGCAGCCAAGTACAGGGAGCACCTGGAAACACCATATATTTT

j_gene: TRBJ2-6
v_gene: TRBV2
d_gene: NA
abundance: NA
CDR3aa: CASSEGGAPGANVLTF
CDR3nt: TGTGCCAGCAGTGAAGGGGGGGCGCCTGGGGCCAACGTCCTGACTTTC

j_gene: TRBJ1-5
v_gene: TRBV30
d_gene: NA
abundance: few
CDR3aa: CAWSVHVGQPQHF
CDR3nt: TGTGCCTGGAGTGTACACGTTGGTCAGCCCCAGCATTTT

j_gene: TRBJ1-1
v_gene: TRBV5-1
d_gene: NA
abundance: NA
CDR3aa: CASSLRVNTEAFF
CDR3nt: TGCGCCAGCAGCCTCCGAGTGAACACTGAAGCTTTCTTT

j_gene: TRBJ2-7
v_gene: TRBV3-1/TRBV3-2
d_gene: NA
abundance: NA
CDR3aa: CASSQTVELINEQYF
CDR3nt: TGTGCCAGCAGCCAAACCGTGGAACTTATTAACGAGCAGTACTTC